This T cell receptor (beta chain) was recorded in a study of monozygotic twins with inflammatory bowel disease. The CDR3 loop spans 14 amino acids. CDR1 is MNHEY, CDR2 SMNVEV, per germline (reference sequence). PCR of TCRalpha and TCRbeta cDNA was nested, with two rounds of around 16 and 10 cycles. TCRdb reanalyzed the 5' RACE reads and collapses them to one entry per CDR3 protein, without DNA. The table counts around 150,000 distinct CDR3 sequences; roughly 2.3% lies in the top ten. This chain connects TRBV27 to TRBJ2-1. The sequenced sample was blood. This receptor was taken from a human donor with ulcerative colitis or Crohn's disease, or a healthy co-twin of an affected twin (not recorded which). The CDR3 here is CASSWRSSYNEQFF.